The entry below gives a single TCR beta chain sequence along with its context. Antigen unknown. The table came from immunoSEQ multiplex PCR; TCRdb's copy has only in-frame clones and leaves some out. The table lists tens of thousands of clones, around 90% of them singletons. The entry originates in a study of OX40 agonist ivuxolimab in advanced cancers. The wider study: The study gave patients intravenous ivuxolimab at 0.01 to 10 mg/kg every 2 weeks.

Whole-study findings and limits: Mean expanded clone counts were higher in CD8+ than CD4+ T cells.

Per the germline V gene, CDR1 is MNHEY and CDR2 is SVGAGI. The CDR3 is 14 residues long. V was pared by 2 bases and J by 3 bases, with 10 bases between. The receptor's source is an adult with an advanced solid tumor such as melanoma, head and neck, liver or kidney cancer. The source material was CD4+ or CD8+ T cells sorted from blood, sampled in a trial of the OX40 agonist ivuxolimab. V and J are TRBV6-5 and TRBJ1-2; D possibly corresponds to TRBD1 (5 bases). The CDR3: CASSYGGEDYGYTF. The CDR3 DNA is TGTGCCAGCAGTTACGGGGGGGAGGACTATGGCTACACCTTC.